This T cell receptor (beta chain) was retrieved from a study of blood T cell repertoires in COVID-19. CDR1 and CDR2 (germline): LGHNA, YNFKEQ. CDR3 length: 13 amino acids. Between the trimmed V and J ends, which lost 1 base and 6 bases, there was a span of 7 bases. Sequencing used immunoSEQ multiplex PCR; TCRdb keeps in-frame clones, though not all of them. The sample lists about 220,000 clones; approximately 84% were seen once. Specimen: PBMCs or T cells enriched from blood (not recorded which). The sequence derives from a man aged 35 to 55 who had recovered from COVID-19. The chain joins TRBV4-2 to TRBJ1-5; D is unclear. The chain's CDR3 is CASSQGLGQPQHF. For the CDR3, the DNA is TGTGCCAGCAGCCAAGGACTCGGTCAGCCCCAGCATTTT.